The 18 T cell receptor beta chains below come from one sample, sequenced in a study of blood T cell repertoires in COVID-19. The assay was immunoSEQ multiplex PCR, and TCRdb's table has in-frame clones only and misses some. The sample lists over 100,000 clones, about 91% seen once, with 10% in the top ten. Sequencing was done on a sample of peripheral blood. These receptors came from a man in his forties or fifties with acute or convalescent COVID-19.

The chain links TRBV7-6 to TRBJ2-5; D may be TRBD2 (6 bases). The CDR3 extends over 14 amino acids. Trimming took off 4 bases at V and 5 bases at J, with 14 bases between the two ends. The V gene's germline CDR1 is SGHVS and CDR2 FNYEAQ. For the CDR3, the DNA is TGTGCCAGCAGCTCACCCGGACGGGGGGAGACCCAGTACTTC. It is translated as CASSSPGRGETQYF.

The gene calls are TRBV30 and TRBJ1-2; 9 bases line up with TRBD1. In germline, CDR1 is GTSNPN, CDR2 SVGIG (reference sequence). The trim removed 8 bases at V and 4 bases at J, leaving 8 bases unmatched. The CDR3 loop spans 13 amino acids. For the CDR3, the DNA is TGTGCCCTGTGGGACAGGGTGTCCTATGGCTACACCTTC. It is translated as CALWDRVSYGYTF.

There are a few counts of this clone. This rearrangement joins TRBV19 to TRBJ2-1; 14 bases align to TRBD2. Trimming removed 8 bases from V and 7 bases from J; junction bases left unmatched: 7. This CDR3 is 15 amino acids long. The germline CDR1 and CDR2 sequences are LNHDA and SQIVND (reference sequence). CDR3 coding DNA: TGTGCCAGTGCCCGACTAGCGGGGGGGGTAAATGAGCAGTTCTTC. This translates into CASARLAGGVNEQFF.

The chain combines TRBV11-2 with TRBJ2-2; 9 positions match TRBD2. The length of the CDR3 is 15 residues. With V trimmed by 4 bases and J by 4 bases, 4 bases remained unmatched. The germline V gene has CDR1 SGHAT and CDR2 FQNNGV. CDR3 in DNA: TGTGCCAGCAGCTCCATAGCGGGAGTCACCGGGGAGCTGTTTTTT. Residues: CASSSIAGVTGELFF.

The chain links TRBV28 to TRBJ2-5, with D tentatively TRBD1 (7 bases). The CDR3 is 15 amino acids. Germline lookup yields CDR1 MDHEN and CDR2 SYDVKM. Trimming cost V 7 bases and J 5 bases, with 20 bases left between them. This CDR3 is CASIQPGGGDETQYF. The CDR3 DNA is TGTGCCAGCATTCAACCCGGAGGGGGCGATGAGACCCAGTACTTC.

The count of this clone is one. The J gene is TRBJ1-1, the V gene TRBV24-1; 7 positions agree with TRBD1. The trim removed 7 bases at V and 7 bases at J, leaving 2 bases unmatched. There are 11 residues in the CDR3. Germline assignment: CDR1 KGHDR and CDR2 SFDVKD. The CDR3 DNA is TGTGCCACCAGGGGGGACAGTGAAGCTTTCTTT. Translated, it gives CATRGDSEAFF.

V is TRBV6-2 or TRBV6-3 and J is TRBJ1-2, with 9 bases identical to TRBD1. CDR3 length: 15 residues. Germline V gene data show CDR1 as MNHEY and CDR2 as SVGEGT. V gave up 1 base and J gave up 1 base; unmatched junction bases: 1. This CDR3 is CASSYLDRGNYGYTF. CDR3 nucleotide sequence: TGTGCCAGCAGTTACTTGGACAGGGGTAACTATGGCTACACCTTC.

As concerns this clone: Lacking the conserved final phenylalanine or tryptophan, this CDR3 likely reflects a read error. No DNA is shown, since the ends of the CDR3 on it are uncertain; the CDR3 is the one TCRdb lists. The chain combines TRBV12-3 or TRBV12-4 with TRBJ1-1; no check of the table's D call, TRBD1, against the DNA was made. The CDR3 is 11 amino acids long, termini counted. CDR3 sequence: CASSPGTGLDL.

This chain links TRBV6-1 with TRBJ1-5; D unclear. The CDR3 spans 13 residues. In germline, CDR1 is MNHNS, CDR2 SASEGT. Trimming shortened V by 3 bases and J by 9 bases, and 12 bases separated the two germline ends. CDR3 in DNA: TGTGCCAGCAGTGAGGCGAGAGGAGCGCCCCAGCATTTT. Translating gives CASSEARGAPQHF.

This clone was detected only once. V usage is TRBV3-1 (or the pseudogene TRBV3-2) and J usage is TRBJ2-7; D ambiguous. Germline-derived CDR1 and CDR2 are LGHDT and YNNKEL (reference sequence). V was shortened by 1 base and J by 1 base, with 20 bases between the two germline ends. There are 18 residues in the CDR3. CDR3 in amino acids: CASSQAQIGNRESYEQYF. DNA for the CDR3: TGTGCCAGCAGCCAAGCCCAAATCGGTAACAGAGAATCCTACGAGCAGTACTTC.

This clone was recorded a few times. The CDR3 is CASSLRRWDYTGELFF. In DNA, the CDR3 is TGTGCCAGTAGTCTCCGAAGGTGGGACTACACCGGGGAGCTGTTTTTT. This chain links TRBV19 with TRBJ2-2; TRBD2 is a possible D gene (6 bases). Germline V gives CDR1 LNHDA, CDR2 SQIVND (reference sequence). This CDR3 is 16 amino acids long. V lost 5 bases, J lost 3 bases, and 16 bases lay in between.

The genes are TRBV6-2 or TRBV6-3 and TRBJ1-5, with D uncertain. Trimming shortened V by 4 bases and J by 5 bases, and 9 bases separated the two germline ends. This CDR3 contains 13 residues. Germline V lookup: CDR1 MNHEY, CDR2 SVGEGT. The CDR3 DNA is TGTGCCAGCAGTTGGGTGGCGGATCAGCCCCAGCATTTT. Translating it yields CASSWVADQPQHF.

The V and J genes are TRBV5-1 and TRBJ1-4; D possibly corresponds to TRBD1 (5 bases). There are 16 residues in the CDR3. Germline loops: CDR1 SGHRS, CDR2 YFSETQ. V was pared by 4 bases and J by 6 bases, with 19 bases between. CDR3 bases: TGCGCCAGCAGCCCGACCCGGCGGGGCGGGGATGAAAAACTGTTTTTT. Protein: CASSPTRRGGDEKLFF.

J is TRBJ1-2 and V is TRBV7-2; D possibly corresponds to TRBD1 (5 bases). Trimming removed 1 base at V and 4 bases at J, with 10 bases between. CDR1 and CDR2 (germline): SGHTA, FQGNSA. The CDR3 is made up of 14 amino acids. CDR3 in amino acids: CASSLGGGTYGYTF. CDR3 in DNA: TGTGCCAGCAGCTTAGGGGGGGGGACCTATGGCTACACCTTC.

The CDR3 is CASSLARSGGGIDTQYF. CDR3 sequence (DNA): TGTGCCAGCAGCTTAGCGCGGAGCGGGGGAGGGATAGATACGCAGTATTTT. The chain carries TRBV7-9 and TRBJ2-3; 8 bases fit TRBD2. The V gene end was trimmed by 0 bases and the J gene end by 5 bases; junction bases not matched to a gene: 10. Germline CDR1 and CDR2: SEHNR and FQNEAQ (reference sequence). The CDR3 contains 17 residues. Looking up the rest from reference TRBV7-9 and TRBJ2-3 gives the full variable domain: DTGVSQNPRHKITKRGQNVTFRCDPISEHNRLYWYRQTLGQGPEFLTYFQNEAQLEKSRLLSDRFSAERPKGSFSTLEIQRTEQGDSAMYLCASSLARSGGGIDTQYFGPGTRLTVL.

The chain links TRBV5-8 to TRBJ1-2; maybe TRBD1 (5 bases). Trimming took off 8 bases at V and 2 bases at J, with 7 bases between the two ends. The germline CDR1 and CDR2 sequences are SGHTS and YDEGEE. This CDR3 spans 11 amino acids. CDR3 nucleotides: TGTGCCAGGGGACTAAACTATGGCTACACCTTC. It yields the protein CARGLNYGYTF.

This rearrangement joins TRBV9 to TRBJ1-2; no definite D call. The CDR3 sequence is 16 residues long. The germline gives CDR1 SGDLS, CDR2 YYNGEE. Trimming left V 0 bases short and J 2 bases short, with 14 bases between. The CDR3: CASSVGLEGGNYGYTF. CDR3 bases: TGTGCCAGCAGCGTAGGTCTGGAGGGAGGCAACTATGGCTACACCTTC.

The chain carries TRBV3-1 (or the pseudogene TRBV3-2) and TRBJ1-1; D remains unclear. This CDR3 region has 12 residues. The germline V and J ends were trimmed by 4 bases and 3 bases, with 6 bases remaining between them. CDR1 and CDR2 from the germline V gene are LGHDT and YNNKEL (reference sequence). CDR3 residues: CASSLRDTEAFF. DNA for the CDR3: TGTGCCAGCAGCCTCCGGGACACTGAAGCTTTCTTT.